What follows are 24 T cell receptor beta chains derived from one specimen sequenced in a study of untreated major depressive disorder. Some clones are missing from TCRdb's copy, which holds only in-frame ones; the method was immunoSEQ multiplex PCR. The sample lists roughly 22,000 clones; about 90% were seen once. The sequenced sample was CD4+ T cells from PBMCs. These TCRs come from a woman between 40 and 50 years old in good health.

This clone was seen a single time. DNA for the CDR3: TGTGCCAGCAGTGAAGGGACAGGGAGTGGAAACACCATATATTTT. It specifies CASSEGTGSGNTIYF. J is TRBJ1-3 and V is TRBV2, with 8 positions matching TRBD1. Trimming removed 1 base from V and 3 bases from J; junction bases left unmatched: 2. CDR1 is SNHLY and CDR2 is FYNNEI in the germline V gene. The CDR3 is made up of 15 amino acids.

The rearrangement joins TRBV7-9 to TRBJ1-2; no reliable D call. There are 16 residues in the CDR3. Deletions cut 2 bases from V and 2 bases from J, with 15 bases between. Germline V gene sequence: CDR1 SEHNR, CDR2 FQNEAQ (reference sequence). The CDR3 loop reads CASSLLEWSGNYGYTF. The CDR3 bases are TGTGCCAGCAGCTTACTTGAGTGGTCCGGGAACTATGGCTACACCTTC.

The chain combines TRBV27 with TRBJ2-1, with 12 bases lining up with TRBD1. In germline, CDR1 is MNHEY, CDR2 SMNVEV (reference sequence). Trimming at V came to 8 bases and at J to 9 bases, leaving 5 bases not matched to a gene. CDR3 length equals 13 residues. The CDR3 reads CASLGQGASEQFF. CDR3 nucleotide sequence: TGTGCCAGCCTGGGACAGGGGGCAAGTGAGCAGTTCTTC.

The V call is TRBV7-9, the J call TRBJ2-2; D unclear. Trimming stripped 5 bases from V and 7 bases from J, with 11 bases between. The CDR3 covers 13 residues. The germline gives CDR1 SEHNR, CDR2 FQNEAQ (reference sequence). The CDR3 loop is CASSAVLVGELFF. CDR3 nucleotide sequence: TGTGCCAGCAGCGCCGTGTTGGTCGGGGAGCTGTTTTTT.

This chain joins TRBV4-1 and TRBJ2-3; the match to TRBD2 covers 10 bases. Germline V gene sequence: CDR1 MGHRA, CDR2 YSYEKL. This CDR3 is built from 18 residues. With V trimmed by 1 base and J by 2 bases, 9 bases remained unmatched. CDR3 region: CASSQGSFLAGATDTQYF. CDR3 nucleotide sequence: TGCGCCAGCAGCCAAGGCTCATTCCTAGCGGGGGCCACAGATACGCAGTATTTT.

The chain has TRBV6-5 and TRBJ2-5, with D perhaps assigned TRBD1 or TRBD2 (5 bases each). The CDR3 contains 13 residues. The ends were cut back, 2 bases at V and 4 bases at J, with 8 bases in the middle. Germline-derived CDR1 and CDR2 are MNHEY and SVGAGI. In nucleotides, the CDR3 is TGTGCCAGCAGTTACACGGGGCCAGAGACCCAGTACTTC. Its translation: CASSYTGPETQYF.

The CDR3 bases are TGTGCCACCAGCAGGGCGGGTGTGAGCTCCTACGAGCAGTACTTC. Translation: CATSRAGVSSYEQYF. The V call is TRBV15, the J call TRBJ2-7; D is perhaps TRBD2 (5 bases). V gave up 3 bases and J gave up 0 bases, with 12 bases separating them. Germline CDR1 reads LNHNV; CDR2 reads YYDKDF (reference sequence). CDR3 size: 15 residues. The complete variable domain, with remaining parts taken from reference TRBV15 and TRBJ2-7, reads DAMVIQNPRYQVTQFGKPVTLSCSQTLNHNVMYWYQQKSSQAPKLLFHYYDKDFNNEADTPDNFQSRRPNTSFCFLDIRSPGLGDTAMYLCATSRAGVSSYEQYFGPGTRLTVT.

The chain couples TRBV28 to TRBJ2-7; D could derive from TRBD1 or TRBD2 (5 bases each). The CDR3 is 11 amino acids. CDR1 and CDR2 from the germline V gene are MDHEN and SYDVKM. Trimming removed 2 bases at V and 12 bases at J, with 11 bases between. Written as DNA, the CDR3 is TGTGCCAGCAGTTTAGAGGGGATCCCGTACTTC. Amino acids: CASSLEGIPYF. Full variable domain (remainder filled in from reference TRBV28 and TRBJ2-7): DVKVTQSSRYLVKRTGEKVFLECVQDMDHENMFWYRQDPGLGLRLIYFSYDVKMKEKGDIPEGYSVSREKKERFSLILESASTNQTSMYLCASSLEGIPYFGPGTRLTVT.

This clone came up a few times. The chain has TRBV11-2 and TRBJ2-1, with 8 bases that match TRBD2. This CDR3 contains 18 residues. J was trimmed by 5 bases and V by 5 bases; bases with no gene match: 17. CDR1 SGHAT and CDR2 FQNNGV come from the germline V gene. The CDR3 is CASSPNGRSGRWDNEQFF. Written as DNA, the CDR3 is TGTGCCAGCAGCCCGAACGGGAGAAGCGGGAGATGGGACAATGAGCAGTTCTTC. Together with reference TRBV11-2 and TRBJ2-1, the CDR3 gives the full variable domain: EAGVAQSPRYKIIEKRQSVAFWCNPISGHATLYWYQQILGQGPKLLIQFQNNGVVDDSQLPKDRFSAERLKGVDSTLKIQPAKLEDSAVYLCASSPNGRSGRWDNEQFFGPGTRLTVL.

This rearrangement joins TRBV28 to TRBJ2-7; TRBD1 agrees at 12 bases. This CDR3 contains 14 residues. Germline assignment: CDR1 MDHEN and CDR2 SYDVKM. Unmatched junction bases numbered 3, after V lost 6 bases and J lost 3 bases. CDR3 in amino acids: CASRGTGGGYEQYF. The CDR3 DNA follows: TGTGCCAGCAGGGGGACAGGGGGCGGCTACGAGCAGTACTTC.

CDR3 region: CASSGGRFGAGELFF. CDR3 DNA sequence: TGTGCCAGCAGTGGAGGGAGGTTCGGGGCCGGGGAGCTGTTTTTT. The gene calls are TRBV25-1 and TRBJ2-2; tentatively, D is TRBD2 (6 bases). The CDR3 totals 15 residues. CDR1 is MGHDK, CDR2 SYGVNS, per germline. V lost 4 bases to trimming and J lost 6 bases, with 15 bases between them.

The CDR3: CASSQVSLNTGELFF. CDR3 nucleotides: TGTGCCAGCAGCCAAGTCAGCCTTAACACCGGGGAGCTGTTTTTT. This sequence joins TRBV4-2 and TRBJ2-2; no definite D call. Germline V gene sequence: CDR1 LGHNA, CDR2 YNFKEQ. CDR3 length equals 15 residues. V was shortened by 1 base and J by 2 bases, with 8 bases between the two germline ends.

The rearrangement uses TRBV29-1 and TRBJ2-7; maybe TRBD2 (5 bases). This CDR3 spans 13 amino acids. Germline CDR1 is SQVTM and CDR2 is ANQGSEA. Trimming removed 0 bases from V and 5 bases from J, with 11 bases in between. Here the CDR3 reads CSVEEPPGNEQYF. CDR3 DNA: TGCAGCGTTGAAGAACCCCCGGGAAACGAGCAGTACTTC.

V gene TRBV5-1 combines with J gene TRBJ2-1; 7 bases are shared with TRBD2. Germline V gene data show CDR1 as SGHRS and CDR2 as YFSETQ. V shed 1 base and J 5 bases; nucleotides not matched to a gene: 3. The CDR3 is 14 amino acids. CDR3 residues: CASSLPLANNEQFF. The CDR3 bases are TGCGCCAGCAGCTTGCCACTAGCGAACAATGAGCAGTTCTTC. Supplemented by reference TRBV5-1 and TRBJ2-1, the full variable domain reads KAGVTQTPRYLIKTRGQQVTLSCSPISGHRSVSWYQQTPGQGLQFLFEYFSETQRNKGNFPGRFSGRQFSNSRSEMNVSTLELGDSALYLCASSLPLANNEQFFGPGTRLTVL.

CDR3 DNA sequence: TGCGCCAGCAGCCAAGAGCACGGAGGGGCCTACGAGCAGTACGTC. Encoded protein: CASSQEHGGAYEQYV. V is TRBV4-1 and J is TRBJ2-7, with a tentative D call TRBD2 (6 bases). CDR1 MGHRA and CDR2 YSYEKL come from the germline V gene. The CDR3 runs to 15 residues. V was trimmed by 0 bases and J by 2 bases, leaving 11 bases between them.

The rearrangement links TRBV18 to TRBJ1-1; D is ambiguous. The CDR3 is made up of 17 amino acids. The germline V gene encodes CDR1 KGHSH and CDR2 LQKENI. Trimming left V 2 bases short and J 1 base short, with 17 bases between. This CDR3 reads CASSPNLGIAQNTEAFF. In DNA, the CDR3 is TGTGCCAGCTCACCAAATTTGGGGATCGCACAGAACACTGAAGCTTTCTTT.

CDR3 protein: CASSADRGGRYV. CDR3 coding DNA: TGTGCCAGCAGTGCCGACAGGGGCGGTAGGTACGTC. The chain carries TRBV6-1 and TRBJ2-7; 8 bases line up with TRBD1. Germline V gives CDR1 MNHNS, CDR2 SASEGT. The J segment lost 12 bases and the V segment lost 4 bases, leaving 8 bases of the junction unmatched. The CDR3 has 12 residues.

The V and J genes are TRBV11-3 and TRBJ2-3, with a possible D match to TRBD2 (5 bases). With 3 bases removed from V and 8 bases from J, the gap between germline ends came to 9 bases. This CDR3 is built from 12 residues. Germline loops: CDR1 SGHNT, CDR2 YENEEA. CDR3 coding DNA: TGTGCCAGCAGCTTTGCTGGAGGTACGCAGTATTTT. Translated: CASSFAGGTQYF.

V gene TRBV19 combines with J gene TRBJ2-6; D call uncertain. This CDR3 has 15 amino acids. The V end lost 4 bases, the J end lost 0 bases, and 7 bases lay between the germline ends. CDR1 and CDR2 from the germline V gene are LNHDA and SQIVND (reference sequence). The CDR3 sequence is CASSNRNSGANVLTF. CDR3 in DNA: TGTGCCAGTAGTAACCGAAACTCTGGGGCCAACGTCCTGACTTTC.

This clone was counted once. CDR3 nucleotide sequence: TGTGCCAGCAGTCTCCTCGGGACAGGGAGCCCTGGAAACACCATATATTTT. It is translated as CASSLLGTGSPGNTIYF. The chain couples TRBV27 to TRBJ1-3, with 9 bases matching TRBD1. This CDR3 has 17 residues. CDR1 MNHEY and CDR2 SMNVEV come from the germline V gene (reference sequence). Trimming cost V 5 bases and J 2 bases; bases outside gene matches: 10.

The gene calls are TRBV19 and TRBJ2-7; TRBD2 matches 12 bases. Trimming took 2 bases from V and 5 from J; bases not matched to a gene: 4. Germline V gives CDR1 LNHDA, CDR2 SQIVND (reference sequence). The CDR3 is made up of 15 amino acids. This CDR3 is CASSILAGGPNEQYF. The CDR3 DNA reads TGTGCCAGTAGTATACTAGCGGGAGGGCCCAACGAGCAGTACTTC.

The V and J genes are TRBV10-1 and TRBJ1-1; the D is unclear. Germline CDR1 reads WNHNN; CDR2 reads SYGVQD (reference sequence). The CDR3 spans 15 residues. Trimming cost V 6 bases and J 0 bases, with 14 bases left between them. DNA for the CDR3: TGCGCCAGCAGGTACGGACTAGGCATGAACACTGAAGCTTTCTTT. Protein product: CASRYGLGMNTEAFF.

The chain employs TRBV2 and TRBJ2-2, with TRBD1 as a possible D gene (6 bases). Deletions cut 5 bases from V and 9 bases from J, with 16 bases between. The CDR3 extends over 14 amino acids. Germline V gene lookup returns CDR1 SNHLY and CDR2 FYNNEI. The CDR3 bases are TGTGCCAGCAGTAAGGGGGTAGAGGGCCGGGAGCTGTTTTTT. Amino acids: CASSKGVEGRELFF.

The chain is built from TRBV19 and TRBJ2-2, with D possibly being TRBD2 (5 bases). Per germline, CDR1 LNHDA and CDR2 SQIVND (reference sequence). There are 15 residues in the CDR3. The V end was cut by 5 bases, the J end by 1 base, with 11 bases between. The CDR3: CASSPGSKNTGELFF. In nucleotides, the CDR3 is TGTGCCAGTAGTCCGGGGTCTAAGAACACCGGGGAGCTGTTTTTT.